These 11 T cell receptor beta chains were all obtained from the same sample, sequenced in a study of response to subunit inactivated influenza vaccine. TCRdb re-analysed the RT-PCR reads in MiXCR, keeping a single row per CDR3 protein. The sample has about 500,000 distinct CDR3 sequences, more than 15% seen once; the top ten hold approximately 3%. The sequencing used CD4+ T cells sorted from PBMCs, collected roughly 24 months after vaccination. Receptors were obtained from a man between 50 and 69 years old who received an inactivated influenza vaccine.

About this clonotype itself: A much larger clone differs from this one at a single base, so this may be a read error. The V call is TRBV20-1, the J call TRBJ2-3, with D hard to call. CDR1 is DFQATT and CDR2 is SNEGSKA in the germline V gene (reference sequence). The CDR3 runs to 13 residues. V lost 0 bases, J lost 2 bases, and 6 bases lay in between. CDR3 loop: CSARDCLTDTQYF. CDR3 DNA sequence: TGCAGTGCTAGAGATTGCCTCACAGATACGCAGTATTTT.

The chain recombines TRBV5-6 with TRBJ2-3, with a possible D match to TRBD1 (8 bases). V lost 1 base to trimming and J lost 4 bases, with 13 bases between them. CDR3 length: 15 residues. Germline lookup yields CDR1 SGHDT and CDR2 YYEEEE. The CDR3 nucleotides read TGTGCCAGCAGCTTGACAGGGGGGGCCGCAGATACGCAGTATTTT. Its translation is CASSLTGGAADTQYF. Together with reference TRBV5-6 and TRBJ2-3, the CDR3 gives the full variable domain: DAGVTQSPTHLIKTRGQQVTLRCSPKSGHDTVSWYQQALGQGPQFIFQYYEEEERQRGNFPDRFSGHQFPNYSSELNVNALLLGDSALYLCASSLTGGAADTQYFGPGTRLTVL.

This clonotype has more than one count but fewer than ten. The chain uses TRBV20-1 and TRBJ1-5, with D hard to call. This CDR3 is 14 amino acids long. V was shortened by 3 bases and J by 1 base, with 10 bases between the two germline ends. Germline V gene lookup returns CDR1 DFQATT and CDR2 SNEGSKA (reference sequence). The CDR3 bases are TGCAGTGCTAGCGGGATAGGAAGCAATCAGCCCCAGCATTTT. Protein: CSASGIGSNQPQHF.

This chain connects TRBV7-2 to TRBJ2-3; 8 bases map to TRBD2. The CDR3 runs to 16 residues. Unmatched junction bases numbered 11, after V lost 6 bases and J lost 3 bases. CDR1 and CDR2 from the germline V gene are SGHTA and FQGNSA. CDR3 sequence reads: CASSPGGGGRTDTQYF. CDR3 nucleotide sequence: TGTGCCAGCAGTCCGGGAGGGGGGGGCAGGACAGATACGCAGTATTTT.

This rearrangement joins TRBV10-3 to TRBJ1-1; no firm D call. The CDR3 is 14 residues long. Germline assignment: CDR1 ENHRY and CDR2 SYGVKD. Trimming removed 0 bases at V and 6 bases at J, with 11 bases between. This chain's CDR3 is CAISESWERPEAFF. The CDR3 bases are TGTGCCATCAGTGAGTCATGGGAACGGCCTGAAGCTTTCTTT.

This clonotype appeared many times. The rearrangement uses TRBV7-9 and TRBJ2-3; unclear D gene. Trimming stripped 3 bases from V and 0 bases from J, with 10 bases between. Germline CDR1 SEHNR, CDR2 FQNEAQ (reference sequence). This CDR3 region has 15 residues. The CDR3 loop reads CASSFTSVSTDTQYF. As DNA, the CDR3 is TGTGCCAGCAGCTTCACGTCGGTTAGCACAGATACGCAGTATTTT.

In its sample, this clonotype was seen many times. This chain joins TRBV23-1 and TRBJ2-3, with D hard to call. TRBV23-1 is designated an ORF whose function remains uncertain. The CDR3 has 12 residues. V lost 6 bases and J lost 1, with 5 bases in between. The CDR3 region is CASSLRTDTQYF. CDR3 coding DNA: TGCGCCAGCAGCCTGCGCACAGATACGCAGTATTTT.

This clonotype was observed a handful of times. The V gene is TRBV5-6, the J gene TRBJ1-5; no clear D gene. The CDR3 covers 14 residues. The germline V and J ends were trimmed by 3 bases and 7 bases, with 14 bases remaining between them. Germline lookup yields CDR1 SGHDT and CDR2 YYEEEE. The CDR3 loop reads CASSYTPRNQPQHF. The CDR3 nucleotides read TGTGCCAGCAGCTATACCCCTCGGAACCAGCCCCAGCATTTT.

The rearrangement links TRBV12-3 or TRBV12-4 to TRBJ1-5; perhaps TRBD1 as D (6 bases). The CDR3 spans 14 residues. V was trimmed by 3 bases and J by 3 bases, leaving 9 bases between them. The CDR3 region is CASSFGQNNQPQHF. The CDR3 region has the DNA TGTGCCAGCAGTTTTGGACAGAACAATCAGCCCCAGCATTTT.

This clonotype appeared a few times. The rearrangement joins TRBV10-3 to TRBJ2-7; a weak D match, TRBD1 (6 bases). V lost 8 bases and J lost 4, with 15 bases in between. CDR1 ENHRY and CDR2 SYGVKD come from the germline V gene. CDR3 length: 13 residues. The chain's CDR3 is CAIAFGTPYEQYF. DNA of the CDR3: TGTGCCATCGCTTTCGGGACACCTTACGAGCAGTACTTC.

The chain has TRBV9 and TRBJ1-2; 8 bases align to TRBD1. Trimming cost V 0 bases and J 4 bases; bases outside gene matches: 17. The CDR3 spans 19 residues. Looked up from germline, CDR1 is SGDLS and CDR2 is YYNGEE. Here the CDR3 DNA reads TGTGCCAGCAGCGTAGGAGGGTGGCCCGACAGGGGAGTTCTCTATGGCTACACCTTC. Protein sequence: CASSVGGWPDRGVLYGYTF. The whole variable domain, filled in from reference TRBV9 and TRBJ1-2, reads DSGVTQTPKHLITATGQRVTLRCSPRSGDLSVYWYQQSLDQGLQFLIQYYNGEERAKGNILERFSAQQFPDLHSELNLSSLELGDSALYFCASSVGGWPDRGVLYGYTFGSGTRLTVV.